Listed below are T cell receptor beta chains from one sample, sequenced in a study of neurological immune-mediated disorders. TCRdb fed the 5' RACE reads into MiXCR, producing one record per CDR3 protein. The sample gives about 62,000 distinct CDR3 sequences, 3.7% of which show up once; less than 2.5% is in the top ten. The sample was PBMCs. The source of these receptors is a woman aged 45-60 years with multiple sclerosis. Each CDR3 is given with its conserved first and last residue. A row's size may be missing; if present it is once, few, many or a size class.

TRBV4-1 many CASRKTSDPTLAKNIQYF
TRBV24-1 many CATSDAGTSRETQYF
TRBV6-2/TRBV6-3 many CASKGQDLAAQHF
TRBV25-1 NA CASKAGDTEAFF
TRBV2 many CASKPGGTTIYF
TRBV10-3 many CAIRRDTYEQYF
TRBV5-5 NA CASSAPGTGYNEQFF
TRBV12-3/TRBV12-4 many CASNRGEQETQYF
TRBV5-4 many CASSPPGGGTNEQYF
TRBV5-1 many CASSLVGLAGGPANEQFF
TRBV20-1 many CSVPRESSGSPLHF
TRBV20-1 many CSATGGHRSNQPQNF
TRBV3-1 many CASSRGSSYNEQFF
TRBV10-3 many CAISKSKGGYEQYF
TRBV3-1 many CASSPGLAGVLEQFF
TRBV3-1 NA CASSQETRLAGGNEQFF
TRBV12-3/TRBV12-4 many CASSPLQTEAFF
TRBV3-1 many CASSSRAAYEQYF
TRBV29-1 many CSVSRQGEFQETQYF
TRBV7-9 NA CARSLGELFF
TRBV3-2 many CATIPVGELFF
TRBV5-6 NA CASSRGIWGSNQPQNF
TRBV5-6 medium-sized CASSYVGQANSPLHF
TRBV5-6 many CASSPLRGNEKLFF
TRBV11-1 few CASSPRWGNTEAFF
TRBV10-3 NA CAISEGGGDQPQNF
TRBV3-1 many CASSLTGGEQYF
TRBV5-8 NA CASSPGHGFSGNTIYF
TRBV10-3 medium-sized CAISEGSGGDYEQYF
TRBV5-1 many CASSPGATTFSYGYTF
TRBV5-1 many CASSLNWRDNEQFF
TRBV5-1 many CASSLLGAPYEQYF
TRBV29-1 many CSGLAGGGDEQFF
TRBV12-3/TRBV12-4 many CASSLSASYEQYF
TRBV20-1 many CSAEVLAGESYNEQFF
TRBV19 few CASSMGLAGVSLQYF
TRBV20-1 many CSARKGQDYEQYF
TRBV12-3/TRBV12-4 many CASSLTGVDYGYTF
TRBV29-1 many CSVPGWGSRDTGELFF
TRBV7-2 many CASSLGPLSYEQYF
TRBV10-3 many CAISDRNRPDGSGRANEQFF
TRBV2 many CASSEGQGPSYEQYF
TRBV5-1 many CASSLGVGQGRTTNEKLFF
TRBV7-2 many CASSLGPSGSLGSDTQYF
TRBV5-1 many CASSLEGREGSTDTQYF
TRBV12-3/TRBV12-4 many CASSPQTAGPYEQYF
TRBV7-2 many CASSLVGSRDETQYF
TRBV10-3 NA CAITARDMGGSGGTEAFF
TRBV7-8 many CASSTPGLAGVRANEQFF
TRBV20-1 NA CSALQGYVAFF
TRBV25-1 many CASSSTGGGATEAFF
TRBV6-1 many CASSEVGSSYEQYF
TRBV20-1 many CSARRQGSTDTQYF
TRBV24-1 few CATSDFQETQYF
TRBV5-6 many CASSLEGVWGSSYEQYF
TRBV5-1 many CASSLEGGRATETQYF
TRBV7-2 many CASSLKRGYGYTF
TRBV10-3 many CAIGDSNQPQHF
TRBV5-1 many CASSANTGGDTEAFF
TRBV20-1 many CSASRDRNLDTQYF